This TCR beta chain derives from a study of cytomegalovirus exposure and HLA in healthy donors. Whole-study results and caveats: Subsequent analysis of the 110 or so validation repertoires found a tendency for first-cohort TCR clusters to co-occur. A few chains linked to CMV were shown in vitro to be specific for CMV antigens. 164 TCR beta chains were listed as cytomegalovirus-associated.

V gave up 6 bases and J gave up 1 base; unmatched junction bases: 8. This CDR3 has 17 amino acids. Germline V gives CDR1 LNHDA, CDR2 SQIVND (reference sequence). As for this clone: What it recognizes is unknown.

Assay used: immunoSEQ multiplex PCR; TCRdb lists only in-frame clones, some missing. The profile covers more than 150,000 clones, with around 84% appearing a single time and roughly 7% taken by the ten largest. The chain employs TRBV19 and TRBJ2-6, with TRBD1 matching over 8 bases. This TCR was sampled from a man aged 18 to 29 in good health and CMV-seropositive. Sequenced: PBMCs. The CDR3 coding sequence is TGTGCCAGTAGAATGACAGGGGTGTTGTCTGGGGCCAACGTCCTGACTTTC. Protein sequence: CASRMTGVLSGANVLTF.